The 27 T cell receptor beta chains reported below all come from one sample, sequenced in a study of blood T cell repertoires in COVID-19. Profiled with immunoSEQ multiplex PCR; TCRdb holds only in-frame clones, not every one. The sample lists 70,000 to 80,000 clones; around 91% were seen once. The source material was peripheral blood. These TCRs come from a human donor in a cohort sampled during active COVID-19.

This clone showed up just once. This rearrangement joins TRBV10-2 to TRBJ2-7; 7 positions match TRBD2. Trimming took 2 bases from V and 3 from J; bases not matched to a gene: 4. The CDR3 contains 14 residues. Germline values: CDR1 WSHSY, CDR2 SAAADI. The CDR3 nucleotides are TGCGCCAGCAGTGAGCTGGGGGGGATCTACGAGCAGTACTTC. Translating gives CASSELGGIYEQYF.

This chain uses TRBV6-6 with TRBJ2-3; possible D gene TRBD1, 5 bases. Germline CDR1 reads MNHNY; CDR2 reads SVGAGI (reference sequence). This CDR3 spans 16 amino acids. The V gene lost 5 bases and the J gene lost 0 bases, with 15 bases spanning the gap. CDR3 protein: CASSIQGLTSTDTQYF. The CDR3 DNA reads TGTGCCAGCAGTATCCAGGGCCTTACTAGCACAGATACGCAGTATTTT.

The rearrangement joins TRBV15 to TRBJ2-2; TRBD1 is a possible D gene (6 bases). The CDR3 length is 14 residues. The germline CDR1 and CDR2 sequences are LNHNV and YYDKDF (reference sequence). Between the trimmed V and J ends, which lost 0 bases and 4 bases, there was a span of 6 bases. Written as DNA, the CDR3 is TGTGCCACCAGCAGAGAGACAGGCACCGGGGAGCTGTTTTTT. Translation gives CATSRETGTGELFF.

CDR3 nucleotide sequence: TGTGCCAGCAGCCGACAGGGTATGAACACTGAAGCTTTCTTT. Translated: CASSRQGMNTEAFF. The chain is built from TRBV2 and TRBJ1-1; 7 nucleotides line up with TRBD1. Germline V CDR1 and CDR2: SNHLY, FYNNEI. CDR3 length equals 14 residues. The V segment lost 6 bases and the J segment 0 bases; nucleotides outside the gene matches: 4.

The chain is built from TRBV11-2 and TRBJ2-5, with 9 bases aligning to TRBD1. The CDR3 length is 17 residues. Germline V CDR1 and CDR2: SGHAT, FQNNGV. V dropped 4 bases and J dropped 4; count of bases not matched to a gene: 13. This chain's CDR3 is CASSSTKQGARRETQYF. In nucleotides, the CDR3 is TGTGCCAGCAGCTCTACCAAACAGGGGGCGCGCCGAGAGACCCAGTACTTC.

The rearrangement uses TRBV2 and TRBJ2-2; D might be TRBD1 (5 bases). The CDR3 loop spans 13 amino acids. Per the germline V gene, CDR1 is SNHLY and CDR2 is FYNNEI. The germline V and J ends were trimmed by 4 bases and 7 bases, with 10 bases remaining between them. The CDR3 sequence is CASSVGPSGELFF. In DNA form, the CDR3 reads TGTGCCAGCAGTGTGGGGCCGAGCGGGGAGCTGTTTTTT.

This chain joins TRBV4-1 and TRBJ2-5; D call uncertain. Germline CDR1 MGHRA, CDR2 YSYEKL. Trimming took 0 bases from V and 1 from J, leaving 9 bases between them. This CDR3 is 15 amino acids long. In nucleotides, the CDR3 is TGCGCCAGCAGCCAAGACTTTGGCGGCCAAGAGACCCAGTACTTC. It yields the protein CASSQDFGGQETQYF.

The CDR3 reads CASSLVREGNTEAFF. The CDR3 nucleotides read TGTGCCAGCAGCTTAGTCCGGGAGGGGAACACTGAAGCTTTCTTT. This chain uses TRBV7-2 with TRBJ1-1, with no clear D. CDR1 is SGHTA, CDR2 FQGNSA, per germline. V was trimmed by 1 base and J by 1 base, leaving 10 bases between them. The CDR3 covers 15 residues.

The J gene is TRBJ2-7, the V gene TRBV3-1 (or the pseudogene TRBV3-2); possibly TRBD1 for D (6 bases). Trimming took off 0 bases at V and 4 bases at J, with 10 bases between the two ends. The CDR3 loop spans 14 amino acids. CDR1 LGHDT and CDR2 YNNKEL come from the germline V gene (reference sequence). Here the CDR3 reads CASSQEGAVYEQYF. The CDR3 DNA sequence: TGTGCCAGCAGCCAAGAGGGGGCCGTTTACGAGCAGTACTTC.

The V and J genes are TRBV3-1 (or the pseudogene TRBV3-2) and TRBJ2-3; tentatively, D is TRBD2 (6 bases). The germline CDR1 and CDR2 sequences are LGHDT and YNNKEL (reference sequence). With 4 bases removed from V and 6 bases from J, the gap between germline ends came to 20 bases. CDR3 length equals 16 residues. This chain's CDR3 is CASSRVTAGWSDTQYF. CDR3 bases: TGTGCCAGCAGCCGCGTCACGGCGGGGTGGTCGGATACGCAGTATTTT.

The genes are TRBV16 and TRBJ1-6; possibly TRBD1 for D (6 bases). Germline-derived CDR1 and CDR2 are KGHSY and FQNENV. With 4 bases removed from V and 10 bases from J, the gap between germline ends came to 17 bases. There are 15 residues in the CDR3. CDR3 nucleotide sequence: TGTGCCAGCAGCCTCTGGACAGACCCAGGGTCACCCCTCCACTTT. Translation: CASSLWTDPGSPLHF.

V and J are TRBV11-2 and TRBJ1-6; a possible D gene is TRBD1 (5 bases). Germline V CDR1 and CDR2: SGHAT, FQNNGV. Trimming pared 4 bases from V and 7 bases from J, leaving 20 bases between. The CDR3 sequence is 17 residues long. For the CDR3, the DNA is TGTGCCAGCAGCTCAACGCTGGACATACTTTCAAATTCACCCCTCCACTTT. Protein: CASSSTLDILSNSPLHF. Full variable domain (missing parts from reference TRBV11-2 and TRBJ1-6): EAGVAQSPRYKIIEKRQSVAFWCNPISGHATLYWYQQILGQGPKLLIQFQNNGVVDDSQLPKDRFSAERLKGVDSTLKIQPAKLEDSAVYLCASSSTLDILSNSPLHFGNGTRLTVT.

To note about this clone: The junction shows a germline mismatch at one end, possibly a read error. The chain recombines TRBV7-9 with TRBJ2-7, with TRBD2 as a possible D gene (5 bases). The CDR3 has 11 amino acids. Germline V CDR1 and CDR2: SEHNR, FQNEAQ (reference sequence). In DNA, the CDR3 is TGTGCCAGCAGCTTAGGAGCGGACGCAGACTTC. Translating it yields CASSLGADADF. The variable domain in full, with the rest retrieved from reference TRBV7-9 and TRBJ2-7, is DTGVSQNPRHKITKRGQNVTFRCDPISEHNRLYWYRQTLGQGPEFLTYFQNEAQLEKSRLLSDRFSAERPKGSFSTLEIQRTEQGDSAMYLCASSLGADADFGPGTRLTVT.

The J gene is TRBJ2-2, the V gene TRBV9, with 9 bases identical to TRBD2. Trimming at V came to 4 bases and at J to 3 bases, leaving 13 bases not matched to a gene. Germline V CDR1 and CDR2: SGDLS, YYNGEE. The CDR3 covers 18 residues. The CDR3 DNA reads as TGTGCCAGCAGCCAGAAAAAAGCGGGGGGCCCCCACACCGGGGAGCTGTTTTTT. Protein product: CASSQKKAGGPHTGELFF.

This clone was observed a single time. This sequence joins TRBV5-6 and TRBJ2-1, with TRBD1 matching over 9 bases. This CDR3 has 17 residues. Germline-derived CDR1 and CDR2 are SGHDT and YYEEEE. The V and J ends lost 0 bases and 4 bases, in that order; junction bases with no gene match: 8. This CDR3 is CASSLGGTGPEYNEQFF. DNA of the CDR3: TGTGCCAGCAGCTTGGGGGGGACAGGGCCCGAATACAATGAGCAGTTCTTC.

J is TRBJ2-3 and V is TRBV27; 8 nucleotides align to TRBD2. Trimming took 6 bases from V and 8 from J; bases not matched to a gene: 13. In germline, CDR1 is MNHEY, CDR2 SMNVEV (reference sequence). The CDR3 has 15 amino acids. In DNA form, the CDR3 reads TGTGCCAGCAGGCGAGCGGGGGCCCCCCAAGGTACGCAGTATTTT. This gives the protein CASRRAGAPQGTQYF.

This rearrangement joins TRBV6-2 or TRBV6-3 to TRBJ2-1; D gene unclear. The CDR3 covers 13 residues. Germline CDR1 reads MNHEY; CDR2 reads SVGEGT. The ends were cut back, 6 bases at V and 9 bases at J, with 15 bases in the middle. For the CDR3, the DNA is TGTGCCAGCAGCTATTCCCAGTACCGTGAGCAGTTCTTC. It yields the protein CASSYSQYREQFF.

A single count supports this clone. The CDR3 loop reads CASSAWTGVHGYTF. The CDR3, as DNA: TGTGCCAGCTCGGCGTGGACAGGGGTCCATGGCTACACCTTC. The chain carries TRBV18 and TRBJ1-2; TRBD1 aligns across 9 bases. Germline CDR1 reads KGHSH; CDR2 reads LQKENI. The CDR3 length is 14 residues. V lost 6 bases and J lost 6; bases outside the gene matches: 8.

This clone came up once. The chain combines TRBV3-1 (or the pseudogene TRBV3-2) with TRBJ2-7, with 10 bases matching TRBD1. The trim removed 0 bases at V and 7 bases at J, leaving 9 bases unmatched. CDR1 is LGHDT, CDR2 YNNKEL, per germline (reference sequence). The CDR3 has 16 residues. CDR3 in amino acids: CASSQETTGGSREQYF. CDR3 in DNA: TGTGCCAGCAGCCAAGAAACGACAGGGGGCTCGAGGGAGCAGTACTTC.

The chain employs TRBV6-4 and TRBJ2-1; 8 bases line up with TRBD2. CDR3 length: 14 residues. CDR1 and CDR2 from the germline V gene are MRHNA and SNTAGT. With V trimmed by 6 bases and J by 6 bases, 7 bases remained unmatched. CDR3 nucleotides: TGTGCCAGCAGCCGAGGACTAGCCGCCAATGAGCAGTTCTTC. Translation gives CASSRGLAANEQFF.

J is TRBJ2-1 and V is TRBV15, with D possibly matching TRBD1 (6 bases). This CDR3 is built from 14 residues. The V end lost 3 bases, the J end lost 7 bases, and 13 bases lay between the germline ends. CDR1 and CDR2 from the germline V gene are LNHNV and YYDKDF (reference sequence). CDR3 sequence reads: CATSRSQGWNEQFF. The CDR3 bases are TGTGCCACCAGCAGGTCACAGGGATGGAATGAGCAGTTCTTC.

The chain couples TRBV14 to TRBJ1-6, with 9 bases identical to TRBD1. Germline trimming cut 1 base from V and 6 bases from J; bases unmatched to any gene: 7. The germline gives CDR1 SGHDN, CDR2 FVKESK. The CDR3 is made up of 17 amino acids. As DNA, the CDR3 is TGTGCCAGCAGCCAAGTGGGGACAGGGTATCGTAATTCACCCCTCCACTTT. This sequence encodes CASSQVGTGYRNSPLHF.

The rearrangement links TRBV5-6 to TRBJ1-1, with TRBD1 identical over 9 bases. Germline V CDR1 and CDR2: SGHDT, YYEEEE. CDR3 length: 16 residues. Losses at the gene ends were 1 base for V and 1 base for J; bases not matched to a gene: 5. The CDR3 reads CASSLLQGAANTEAFF. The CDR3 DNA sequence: TGTGCCAGCAGCTTGTTACAGGGGGCGGCGAACACTGAAGCTTTCTTT.

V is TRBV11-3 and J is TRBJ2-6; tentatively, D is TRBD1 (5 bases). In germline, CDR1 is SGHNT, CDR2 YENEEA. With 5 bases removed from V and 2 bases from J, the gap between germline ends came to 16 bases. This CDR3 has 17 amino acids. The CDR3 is CASSPPAGKAGANVLTF. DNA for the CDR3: TGTGCCAGCAGCCCCCCCGCAGGGAAAGCTGGGGCCAACGTCCTGACTTTC.

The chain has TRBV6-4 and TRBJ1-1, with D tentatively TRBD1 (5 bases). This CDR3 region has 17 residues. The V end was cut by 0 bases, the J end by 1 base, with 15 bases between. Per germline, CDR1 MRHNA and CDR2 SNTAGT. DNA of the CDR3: TGTGCCAGCAGTGACTCGAGAATCCAGGGATCGAACACTGAAGCTTTCTTT. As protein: CASSDSRIQGSNTEAFF.

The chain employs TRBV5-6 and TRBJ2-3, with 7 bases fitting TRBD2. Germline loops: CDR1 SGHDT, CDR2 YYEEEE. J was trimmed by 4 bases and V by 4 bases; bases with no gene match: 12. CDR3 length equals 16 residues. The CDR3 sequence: CASSPKAGFPADTQYF. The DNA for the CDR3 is TGTGCCAGCAGCCCCAAAGCGGGGTTTCCCGCAGATACGCAGTATTTT. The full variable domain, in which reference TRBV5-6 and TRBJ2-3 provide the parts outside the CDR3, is DAGVTQSPTHLIKTRGQQVTLRCSPKSGHDTVSWYQQALGQGPQFIFQYYEEEERQRGNFPDRFSGHQFPNYSSELNVNALLLGDSALYLCASSPKAGFPADTQYFGPGTRLTVL.

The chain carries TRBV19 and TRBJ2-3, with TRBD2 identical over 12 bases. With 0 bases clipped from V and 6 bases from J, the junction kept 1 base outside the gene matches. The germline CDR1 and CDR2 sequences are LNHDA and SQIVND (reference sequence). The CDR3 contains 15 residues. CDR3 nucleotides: TGTGCCAGTAGTATAGATCTAGCGGGGGGGGATACGCAGTATTTT. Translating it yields CASSIDLAGGDTQYF. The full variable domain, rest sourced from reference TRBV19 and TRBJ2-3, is DGGITQSPKYLFRKEGQNVTLSCEQNLNHDAMYWYRQDPGQGLRLIYYSQIVNDFQKGDIAEGYSVSREKKESFPLTVTSAQKNPTAFYLCASSIDLAGGDTQYFGPGTRLTVL.